The following is a TCR beta chain sequence with its context. This sample was included in a study of blood T cell repertoires in COVID-19. Under the authors' procedure: Scientists estimated how many nucleated cells there were by amplifying reference gene primers. The method was immunoSEQ multiplex PCR; TCRdb's version includes in-frame clones alone and lacks a portion of them. The DNA gave D and trimming, while V, J and clone size come from that table. Among 250,000 to 400,000 clones, around 86% were seen once, and the ten largest hold 1%. CDR3 length: 15 residues. Trimming cost V 5 bases and J 2 bases, with 12 bases left between them. Germline V lookup: CDR1 LNHDA, CDR2 SQIVND (reference sequence).

The rearrangement uses TRBV19 and TRBJ2-2; weak D call: TRBD1 (6 bases). The origin of this receptor is a man between 50 and 59 years old with active or convalescent COVID-19. Sequencing was carried out using peripheral blood. The CDR3 nucleotides read TGTGCCAGTAGTTACCGGGACAAAAACACCGGGGAGCTGTTTTTT. Amino acid sequence: CASSYRDKNTGELFF.